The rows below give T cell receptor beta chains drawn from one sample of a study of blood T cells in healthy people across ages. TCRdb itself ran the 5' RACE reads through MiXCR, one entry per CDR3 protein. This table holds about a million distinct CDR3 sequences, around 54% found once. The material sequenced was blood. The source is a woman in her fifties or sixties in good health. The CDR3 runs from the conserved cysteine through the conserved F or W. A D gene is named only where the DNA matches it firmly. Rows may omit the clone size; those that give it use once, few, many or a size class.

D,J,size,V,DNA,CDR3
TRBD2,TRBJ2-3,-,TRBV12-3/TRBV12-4,TGTGCCAGCACCACTAGCGGGAGGGATCTCACAGATACGCAGTATTTT,CASTTSGRDLTDTQYF
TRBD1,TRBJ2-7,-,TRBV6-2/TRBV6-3,TGTGCCAGCCATTTTGACCCCGGGACAGGGGGCCACGAGCAGTACTTC,CASHFDPGTGGHEQYF
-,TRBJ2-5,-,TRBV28,TGTGCCAGCAGTTCCCCGAATGTCCGAGAGACCCAGTACTTC,CASSSPNVRETQYF
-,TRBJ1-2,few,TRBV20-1,TGCAGTGCTAGCAAGGGGGGCTATGGCTACACCTTC,CSASKGGYGYTF
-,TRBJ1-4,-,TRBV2,TGTGCCAGCAGTGAAGTCCGAAATGAAAAACTGTTTTTT,CASSEVRNEKLFF
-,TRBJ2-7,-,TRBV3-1,TGTGCCAGCAGCCGGAAGCACGAGCAGTACTTC,CASSRKHEQYF
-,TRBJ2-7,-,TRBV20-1,TGCAGTGCTAGCGGCAGGGTATCCGAGCAGTACTTC,CSASGRVSEQYF
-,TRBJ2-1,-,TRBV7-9,TGTGCCAGCAGCTGGGTGGGAGGAAGCTTGCACAATGAGCAGTTCTTC,CASSWVGGSLHNEQFF
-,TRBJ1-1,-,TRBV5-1,TGCGCCAGCAGCTTGGCCTCGGGTTTCACTGAAGCTTTCTTT,CASSLASGFTEAFF
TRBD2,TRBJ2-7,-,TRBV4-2,TGTGCCAGCAGCCAACTCGGGGGGGCCGCAGTCCCCTACGAGCAGTACTTC,CASSQLGGAAVPYEQYF
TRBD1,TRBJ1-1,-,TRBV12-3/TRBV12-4,TGTGCCAGCAGCAAGACAGGGGGCGCTTATGTTTTTTTCACTGAAGCTTTCTTT,CASSKTGGAYVFFTEAFF
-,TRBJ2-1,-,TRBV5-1,TGCGCCAGCAGCTTGGATCCAAACAATGAGCAGTTCTTC,CASSLDPNNEQFF
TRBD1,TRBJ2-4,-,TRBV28,TGTGCCAGCTGTAAGACAGGGGGCAAAAACATTCAGTACTTC,CASCKTGGKNIQYF
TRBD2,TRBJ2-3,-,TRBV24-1,TGTGCCACCAGTGACACGCCCGGGAGGCCCAAAGATACGCAGTATTTT,CATSDTPGRPKDTQYF
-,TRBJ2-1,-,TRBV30,TGTGCCTGGGGTGTTAATGAGCAGTTCTTC,CAWGVNEQFF
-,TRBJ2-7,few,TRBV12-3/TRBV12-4,TGTGCCAGCACCCGATCCCGGGAAGGGACCTACGAGCAGTACTTC,CASTRSREGTYEQYF